Shown below are 8 T cell receptor beta chains from a single sample sequenced in a study of cytomegalovirus exposure and HLA in healthy donors. PCR employed 60 Vbeta and 13 Jbeta primers. Clones were read by immunoSEQ multiplex PCR, and TCRdb kept only the in-frame ones, dropping some. Recorded for this sample: roughly 140,000 clones. Sequences were obtained from PBMCs. These receptors were taken from a male donor in good health and CMV-seronegative.

The J gene is TRBJ2-3, the V gene TRBV4-1, with D unresolved. CDR1 is MGHRA and CDR2 is YSYEKL in the germline V gene. V lost 0 bases and J lost 0, with 4 bases in between. This CDR3 comprises 14 residues. CDR3: CASSQELSTDTQYF. The DNA for the CDR3 is TGCGCCAGCAGCCAAGAGTTAAGCACAGATACGCAGTATTTT.

This rearrangement joins TRBV27 to TRBJ1-4; TRBD1 might be the D (6 bases). The CDR3 contains 16 residues. Germline assignment: CDR1 MNHEY and CDR2 SMNVEV (reference sequence). V lost 6 bases to trimming and J lost 4 bases, with 18 bases between them. The DNA of the CDR3 is TGTGCCAGCAGATCCCGCCCAGGACAGCTTAATGAAAAACTGTTTTTT. Translation gives CASRSRPGQLNEKLFF.

The chain recombines TRBV9 with TRBJ2-7; 7 bases line up with TRBD2. Germline CDR1 is SGDLS and CDR2 is YYNGEE. The CDR3 has 14 residues. V shed 7 bases and J 0 bases; nucleotides not matched to a gene: 7. CDR3 bases: TGTGCCAGCTCCTCTAGCGGCAACTCCTACGAGCAGTACTTC. Translated, it gives CASSSSGNSYEQYF. The full variable domain, in which reference TRBV9 and TRBJ2-7 provide the parts outside the CDR3, is DSGVTQTPKHLITATGQRVTLRCSPRSGDLSVYWYQQSLDQGLQFLIQYYNGEERAKGNILERFSAQQFPDLHSELNLSSLELGDSALYFCASSSSGNSYEQYFGPGTRLTVT.

CDR3 protein: CASSPYYGYTF. CDR3 bases: TGTGCCAGCAGCCCGTACTATGGCTACACCTTC. J is TRBJ1-2 and V is TRBV7-2; unclear D gene. The CDR3 has 11 residues. Trimming stripped 5 bases from V and 3 bases from J, with 4 bases between. The germline CDR1 and CDR2 sequences are SGHTA and FQGNSA. The full variable domain, in which reference TRBV7-2 and TRBJ1-2 provide the parts outside the CDR3, is GAGVSQSPSNKVTEKGKDVELRCDPISGHTALYWYRQSLGQGLEFLIYFQGNSAPDKSGLPSDRFSAERTGGSVSTLTIQRTQQEDSAVYLCASSPYYGYTFGSGTRLTVV.

This sequence joins TRBV18 and TRBJ1-2; D is possibly TRBD1 (5 bases). Germline loops: CDR1 KGHSH, CDR2 LQKENI. The CDR3 consists of 14 residues. V dropped 3 bases and J dropped 7 bases, with 15 bases sitting between them. DNA of the CDR3: TGTGCCAGCTCACCGGTAACAGGCCCCGCTGGCTACACCTTC. It yields the protein CASSPVTGPAGYTF.

The chain recombines TRBV7-2 with TRBJ2-1; the D gene is possibly TRBD1 (5 bases). The CDR3 contains 15 residues. Germline CDR1 reads SGHTA; CDR2 reads FQGNSA. V dropped 0 bases and J dropped 8 bases, with 14 bases sitting between them. In nucleotides, the CDR3 is TGTGCCAGCAGCTTAGCTGGACATGTTGTGGATGAGCAGTTCTTC. Protein product: CASSLAGHVVDEQFF.

This chain joins TRBV6-5 and TRBJ2-1; TRBD2 matches 13 bases. Germline V gives CDR1 MNHEY, CDR2 SVGAGI. The CDR3 has 15 residues. V trimming: 6 bases; J trimming: 7 bases; junction bases outside the gene matches: 6. The CDR3 nucleotides read TGTGCCAGCAGCCTACTAGCGGGGGGGCTAAATGAGCAGTTCTTC. Its protein is CASSLLAGGLNEQFF.

The V and J genes are TRBV7-8 and TRBJ2-7; the D gene is possibly TRBD1 (6 bases). Germline V gene data show CDR1 as SGHVS and CDR2 as FQNEAQ. The CDR3 loop spans 13 amino acids. Trimming stripped 3 bases from V and 6 bases from J, with 12 bases between. Here the CDR3 DNA reads TGTGCCAGCAGCTTTCCCAGCAGGGGCGAGCAGTACTTC. Translation gives CASSFPSRGEQYF.